This TCR beta chain was retrieved from a study of blood T cell repertoires in COVID-19 (dated by TCRdb to the early 2020s). With respect to the entire study: The collaborator samples originated in the United States, Italy and Spain and spanned the acute and convalescent phases of COVID-19. Deeply sampled blood TCRbeta repertoires from subjects exposed to, actively infected with, or recovered from COVID-19 were included in the dataset. The repertoires were released in a freely available public database intended as a resource for research on the immune response to SARS-CoV-2. HLA class I and class II types, where available, came from metadata supplied by the sample provider rather than from assay-based typing. The sample metadata nearly always contained a de-identified subject ID, COVID-19 status, age in years and sex. The samples were drawn from the first 160 participants of the ongoing ImmuneRACE study and from over 950 subjects provided by 6 global collaborators. The prospective study material was composed of cDNA or gDNA derived from T cells, B-cell-depleted T cells, or PBMCs.

Reading the germline V gene (reference sequence) gives CDR1 LGHDT and CDR2 YNNKEL. Cut back by 0 bases and 8 bases, the V and J ends lie 22 bases apart. The CDR3 starts with the cysteine, ends with the phenylalanine, and has 18 residues. Of the read, only the CDR3 DNA is kept; its 54 bases are in frame from base 1. TCRbeta CDR3 regions were amplified from genomic DNA by means of the immunoSEQ Assay, a bias-controlled multiplex PCR. The study's processing was this. The number of nucleated cells in each sample was estimated by amplification of reference gene primers within the assay. Sequence reads were collapsed and filtered to measure the absolute abundance of every unique TCRbeta CDR3 rearrangement. For each sample, productive Simpson clonality was calculated by taking the square root of Simpson's diversity index across productive rearrangements. Here the immuneACCESS table is served through TCRdb, limited to in-frame sequences with V and J called. Missing clones are a known gap in these copies; in checked studies unresolved V genes cover under half, and the rest lacks a known reason. The DNA gave D and trimming, while V, J and clone size come from that table. The sample includes fewer than 350,000 clones, with approximately 86% observed a single time. The ten largest clones take up roughly 9% of the sample.

The full study reports these points: How much clinical and demographic metadata was included differed by source and by participant, and the metadata was provided uncurated.

For this clone: Its antigen target is currently unknown. No much larger clone is present one base from it, and per-base qualities are unavailable.

Collaborating institutions collected whole blood in K2EDTA tubes following their own protocols. For TCRbeta analysis, collaborators shipped samples as frozen whole blood, isolated PBMCs, or DNA extracted from either of those sample types. The sequence joins TRBV3-1 (or the pseudogene TRBV3-2) to TRBJ2-2, and perhaps TRBD1 as D gene, on 6 matching bases. Sequenced: peripheral blood. This sequence originates from a man aged 18 to 30 with active or convalescent COVID-19. In nucleotide form, the sequence is TGTGCCAGCAGCCAAGATTGGCAGGGGCCGACCATGCGGGGGGAGCTGTTTTTT. This encodes CASSQDWQGPTMRGELFF.